The present entry profiles one T cell receptor (beta chain) with its context. The antigen is unknown. This CDR3 has 15 residues. J lost 8 bases, V lost 5 bases, and 11 bases had no gene match. In germline, CDR1 is MNHEY, CDR2 SVGAGI. The data originate from a study of OX40 agonist ivuxolimab in advanced cancers. Study-level findings and limits: Antigen specificity remained undetermined for the expanded peripheral T cells.

The assay was immunoSEQ multiplex PCR, and TCRdb's table has in-frame clones only and misses some. Here the sample spans tens of thousands of clones, 60% to 85% being singletons. The V call is TRBV6-5, the J call TRBJ1-4; 7 positions match TRBD1. This sequence originates from an adult with an advanced solid tumor such as melanoma, head and neck, liver or kidney cancer. Sample: CD4+ or CD8+ T cells sorted from blood, taken in a trial of the OX40 agonist ivuxolimab. This CDR3 reads CASSRQGVSVEKLFF. The CDR3 DNA is TGTGCCAGCAGTCGGCAGGGGGTTAGTGTGGAAAAACTGTTTTTT.